This T cell receptor beta chain is from a study of shared clonotypes between healthy human individuals. Sequencing was performed with immunoSEQ multiplex PCR; in TCRdb, only in-frame clones are kept and a portion is missing. The table records 2 million to 2.5 million clones, 90% to 96% of them present only once. The V end was cut by 0 bases, the J end by 2 bases, with 14 bases between. This CDR3 has 17 residues. Looked up from germline, CDR1 is LNHNV and CDR2 is YYDKDF (reference sequence). The specimen was naive CD4+ T cells sorted from blood. The subset: CD45RA+ positively selected. The receptor comes from a man between 18 and 29 years old in good health. This sequence joins TRBV15 and TRBJ1-3, with D hard to call. In DNA form, the CDR3 reads TGTGCCACCAGCAGAGATTTGGAGACTAGACCTGGAAACACCATATATTTT. Amino acid sequence: CATSRDLETRPGNTIYF.